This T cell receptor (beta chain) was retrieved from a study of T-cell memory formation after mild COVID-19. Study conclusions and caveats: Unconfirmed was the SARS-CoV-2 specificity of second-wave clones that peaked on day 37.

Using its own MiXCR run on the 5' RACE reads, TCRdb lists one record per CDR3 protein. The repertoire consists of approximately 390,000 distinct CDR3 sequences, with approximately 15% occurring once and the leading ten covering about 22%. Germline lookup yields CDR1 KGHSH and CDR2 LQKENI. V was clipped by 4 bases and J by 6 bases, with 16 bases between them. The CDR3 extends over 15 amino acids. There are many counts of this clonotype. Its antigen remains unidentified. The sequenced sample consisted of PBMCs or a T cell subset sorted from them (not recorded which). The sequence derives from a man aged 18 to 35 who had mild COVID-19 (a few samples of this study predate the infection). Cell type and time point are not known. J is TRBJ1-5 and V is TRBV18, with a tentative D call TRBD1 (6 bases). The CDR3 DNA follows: TGTGCCAGCTCACAACGGGGGGCAGTTCGTCAGCCCCAGCATTTT. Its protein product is CASSQRGAVRQPQHF.